This paragraph reports one T cell receptor (beta chain). Trimming removed 5 bases at V and 0 bases at J, with 8 bases between. The V gene's germline CDR1 is KGHSH and CDR2 LQKENI. The CDR3 is 14 amino acids. The data derive from a study of Ad26.COV2.S vaccination and SARS-CoV-2 variants. TCRdb's table, derived via immunoSEQ multiplex PCR, lists solely in-frame clones and lacks some. The data show about 350,000 clones, around 83% seen once. Treatment meaning: around 19 received Ad26.COV2.S at low or high dose, single or two shots; 5 received placebo; per-sample allocation not given. Sampling was done on day 63 after the first vaccine or placebo injection.

This specimen consisted of peripheral blood, obtained in a trial of Ad26.COV2.S vaccine versus placebo. This TCR was sampled from a person between 18 and 65 years old who received the Ad26.COV2.S COVID-19 vaccine or a placebo. V gene TRBV18 combines with J gene TRBJ1-3; a weak D match, TRBD1 (6 bases). The CDR3 here is CASSTQGSGNTIYF. The DNA for the CDR3 is TGTGCCAGCTCAACACAGGGCTCTGGAAACACCATATATTTT.